This passage covers 9 T cell receptor beta chains from one sample sequenced in a study of shared clonotypes between healthy human individuals. TCRdb's table, derived via immunoSEQ multiplex PCR, lists solely in-frame clones and lacks some. The sample lists 2 million to 2.5 million clones; under 97% were seen once. Sequenced input: naive CD4+ T cells sorted from blood. Subset of the sample: CD45RA+ positively selected. Every receptor here comes from a man aged 18 to 29 in good health.

The rearrangement links TRBV7-8 to TRBJ1-4; D is unresolved. Germline CDR1 and CDR2: SGHVS and FQNEAQ. Trimming shortened V by 8 bases and J by 4 bases, and 17 bases separated the two germline ends. The CDR3 is made up of 15 amino acids. The CDR3 DNA reads TGTGCCAGCTCCTTAGTGGGATCGGGTAATGAAAAACTGTTTTTT. Protein product: CASSLVGSGNEKLFF.

The CDR3 region is CASSRSGTSGSADTQYF. In DNA, the CDR3 is TGCGCCAGCAGCCGATCAGGGACTAGCGGGAGCGCAGATACGCAGTATTTT. This chain joins TRBV4-1 and TRBJ2-3; 14 bases match TRBD2. V shed 4 bases, J shed 4 bases, and the junction held 7 bases outside the gene matches. Germline V gene sequence: CDR1 MGHRA, CDR2 YSYEKL. The CDR3 totals 17 residues.

As concerns this clone: Distinct nucleotide sequences in the sample also encode this CDR3. The chain combines TRBV6-5 with TRBJ1-6; TRBD1 agrees at 11 bases. The CDR3 is made up of 13 amino acids. Per germline, CDR1 MNHEY and CDR2 SVGAGI. V was clipped by 6 bases and J by 9 bases; unmatched bases: 1. The DNA of the CDR3 is TGTGCCAGCAGGGGACAGGGGGGTTCACCCCTCCACTTT. This gives the protein CASRGQGGSPLHF.

The rearrangement uses TRBV5-1 and TRBJ2-3, with D perhaps matching TRBD1 or TRBD2 (5 bases each). V was cut by 3 bases and J by 2 bases, with 13 bases left in between. The CDR3 is made up of 15 amino acids. In germline, CDR1 is SGHRS, CDR2 YFSETQ. CDR3 nucleotides: TGCGCCAGCAGCTCAGCCGGGGCCCACACAGATACGCAGTATTTT. It yields the protein CASSSAGAHTDTQYF.

This clone was picked up one time. The gene calls are TRBV5-1 and TRBJ1-1, with a weak D call TRBD1 (5 bases). The germline V gene encodes CDR1 SGHRS and CDR2 YFSETQ. Trimming stripped 2 bases from V and 0 bases from J, with 8 bases between. The CDR3 consists of 14 residues. The CDR3, as DNA: TGCGCCAGCAGCTTTAGGGACCTGAACACTGAAGCTTTCTTT. Translating it yields CASSFRDLNTEAFF.

The V gene is TRBV30, the J gene TRBJ2-7, with 8 bases lining up with TRBD2. CDR1 GTSNPN and CDR2 SVGIG come from the germline V gene (reference sequence). This CDR3 is built from 14 residues. Trimming took 2 bases from V and 3 from J; bases not matched to a gene: 6. The CDR3 sequence is CAWSTSGGFYEQYF. CDR3 DNA sequence: TGTGCCTGGAGTACCAGCGGGGGTTTCTACGAGCAGTACTTC.

The V call is TRBV9, the J call TRBJ2-2; TRBD1 is a possible D gene (6 bases). This CDR3 contains 15 residues. Germline CDR1 SGDLS, CDR2 YYNGEE. V gave up 3 bases and J gave up 3 bases, with 12 bases separating them. In DNA, the CDR3 is TGTGCCAGCAGCGGCAGGGGTTGGGACACCGGGGAGCTGTTTTTT. It codes for CASSGRGWDTGELFF.

The chain recombines TRBV19 with TRBJ1-4; weak D call: TRBD1 (6 bases). Trimming removed 6 bases at V and 8 bases at J, with 19 bases between. Germline V CDR1 and CDR2: LNHDA, SQIVND (reference sequence). The CDR3 runs 15 residues. DNA for the CDR3: TGTGCCAGTAGACCAACCAGGGACAATCAGGAAAAACTGTTTTTT. Its protein is CASRPTRDNQEKLFF.

This chain connects TRBV28 to TRBJ1-4, with 12 bases aligning to TRBD1. Trimming at V came to 5 bases and at J to 2 bases, leaving 9 bases not matched to a gene. The V gene's germline CDR1 is MDHEN and CDR2 SYDVKM. The CDR3 consists of 18 residues. The CDR3 nucleotides are TGTGCCAGCAGTCTGCCGGGACAGGGGGCGCTTACTAATGAAAAACTGTTTTTT. Translation: CASSLPGQGALTNEKLFF.